This TCR beta chain was captured by sequencing in a study of early stage breast cancer tumors. V dropped 6 bases and J dropped 10; count of bases not matched to a gene: 7. Looked up from germline, CDR1 is LNHDA and CDR2 is SQIVND (reference sequence). The CDR3 loop spans 13 amino acids. The study's findings and limits: Commonly generated sequences made up most enriched TCRB sequences shared between patients.

TCRdb's table, derived via immunoSEQ multiplex PCR, lists solely in-frame clones and lacks some. Found here are approximately 52,000 clones, approximately 80% of them singletons; the top ten hold roughly 1.5%. Comments on this clone: What it binds is not known.

Specimen: blood. This chain uses TRBV19 with TRBJ1-4, with TRBD1 identical over 8 bases. This sequence was found in a person aged 45-60 years with breast cancer. CDR3: CASSNDRGGKLFF. CDR3 sequence (DNA): TGTGCCAGTAGCAACGACAGGGGTGGAAAACTGTTTTTT.